This T cell receptor beta chain was identified in a study of T cells expressing NK-cell markers. Study-level information: The TCR beta repertoires originated in sorted CD3+CD56+NKG2C+, CD3+CD56+NKG2C- and CD3+CD56-NKG2C+ T cells.

TCRdb reworked the 5' RACE reads into one entry per CDR3 protein, no DNA. The sample totals some 140,000 distinct CDR3 sequences; its top ten clones hold 30% to 45%. Germline CDR1 is MDHEN and CDR2 is SYDVKM. This CDR3 has 13 residues. Sequencing was carried out using blood T cells: a sorted CD56 or NKG2C T cell subset, CD4+ or CD8+ T cells, or bulk PBMC T cells (not recorded which). This chain links TRBV28 with TRBJ2-1; TCRdb gives TRBD1 as the D gene, but with no DNA this cannot be confirmed. The clonotype originates from a woman aged 50 to 60 in good health. The CDR3 loop reads CASRMTGGNEQFF.